These 15 T cell receptor beta chains originate from one sample sequenced in a study of alternative splicing in chronic myeloid leukemia remission. Libraries were built from poly-A-enriched mRNA from roughly 0.98 ug total RNA. TCRdb reprocessed the bulk RNA-seq reads and reports one entry per CDR3 protein, with no DNA. This table has roughly 370 distinct CDR3 sequences, less than 95% appearing once. Material: PBMCs. Source of these receptors: a person aged 25 to 49 in good health.

This chain connects TRBV6-6 to TRBJ1-2. The CDR3 length is 14 residues. CDR1 is MNHNY, CDR2 SVGAGI, per germline (reference sequence). The chain's CDR3 is CASSHGQGRWGYTF.

The CDR3: CASTTTQNTEAFF. The chain is built from TRBV2 and TRBJ1-1. The CDR3 runs 13 residues. Looked up from germline, CDR1 is SNHLY and CDR2 is FYNNEI.

J is TRBJ2-7 and V is TRBV4-1; TCRdb's assignment of TRBD2 cannot be checked, as there is no DNA. Germline CDR1 reads MGHRA; CDR2 reads YSYEKL. CDR3 length equals 16 residues. The chain's CDR3 is CASSQDLLAGRYEQYF.

This clonotype appeared a single time. The V and J genes are TRBV20-1 and TRBJ2-1; TCRdb's D gene call, TRBD2, goes unchecked for lack of DNA. Germline V gene data show CDR1 as DFQATT and CDR2 as SNEGSKA (reference sequence). The CDR3 has 14 residues. The CDR3 reads CSAVRLGGTDEQFF.

CDR3 residues: CASSPGPSRSYNSPLHF. The chain couples TRBV7-2 to TRBJ1-6. CDR3 length equals 17 residues. CDR1 and CDR2 from the germline V gene are SGHTA and FQGNSA.

The chain carries TRBV10-2 and TRBJ2-7. This CDR3 is built from 15 residues. CDR1 and CDR2 (germline): WSHSY, SAAADI. CDR3 region: CASTKSLGYSYEQYF.

This clonotype was seen only a few times. The chain has TRBV7-2 and TRBJ2-1. Germline V CDR1 and CDR2: SGHTA, FQGNSA. The CDR3 extends over 13 amino acids. This CDR3 is CASSAPARDEQFF.

V is TRBV19 and J is TRBJ2-3; TCRdb gives TRBD2 as the D gene, but with no DNA this cannot be confirmed. Germline CDR1 LNHDA, CDR2 SQIVND (reference sequence). The CDR3 is 15 residues long. This CDR3 is CASSIQGAFTDTQYF.

The chain couples TRBV7-2 to TRBJ1-2. Looked up from germline, CDR1 is SGHTA and CDR2 is FQGNSA. The CDR3 is made up of 12 amino acids. CDR3 loop: CASSSSDYGYTF.

The rearrangement uses TRBV6-6 and TRBJ1-2. CDR1 is MNHNY and CDR2 is SVGAGI in the germline V gene (reference sequence). The CDR3 runs 16 residues. The CDR3 here is CASSYLPTGSGYGYTF.

V is TRBV28 and J is TRBJ2-2; TCRdb selects TRBD2, and the lack of DNA leaves this call unchecked. Germline V CDR1 and CDR2: MDHEN, SYDVKM. CDR3 size: 15 residues. CDR3 in amino acids: CASRAGTVNTGELFF.

The V and J genes are TRBV24-1 and TRBJ2-3; the D gene TCRdb calls, TRBD2, cannot be checked with no DNA. CDR1 is KGHDR and CDR2 is SFDVKD in the germline V gene. The CDR3 runs to 16 residues. The CDR3 region is CATSEITGGVTDTQYF.

This rearrangement joins TRBV7-2 to TRBJ2-1; TCRdb returns TRBD2, unconfirmable since there is no DNA. Germline V gives CDR1 SGHTA, CDR2 FQGNSA. The CDR3 consists of 14 residues. The CDR3: CASSLGRAHNEQFF.

The chain links TRBV6-1 to TRBJ1-1. The germline CDR1 and CDR2 sequences are MNHNS and SASEGT. The CDR3 length is 15 residues. CDR3 loop: CASNRYGGKGTEAFF.

CDR3 in amino acids: CAWSQPWGSSGSRYEQYF. The chain carries TRBV30 and TRBJ2-7; lacking DNA, the TRBD2 call made by TCRdb goes unchecked. In germline, CDR1 is GTSNPN, CDR2 SVGIG (reference sequence). The CDR3 has 18 residues.